These 14 T cell receptor beta chains originate from one sample sequenced in a study of T cells after yellow fever vaccination. TCRdb reanalysed the 5' RACE reads using MiXCR and keeps one entry per CDR3 protein. The table lists about 350,000 distinct CDR3 sequences, over 4% of them singletons, with 20% to 25% in the top ten. The specimen comprised PBMCs, sampled 5 days after the yellow fever booster vaccination. The receptors were gathered from a man aged 18 to 29 who received the YFV17D yellow fever vaccine.

The CDR3 region is CASSQELSFNGANVLTF. CDR3 DNA sequence: TGTGCCAGCAGCCAAGAATTATCGTTTAATGGGGCCAACGTCCTGACTTTC. The genes are TRBV4-2 and TRBJ2-6, with unresolved D. The V end lost 0 bases, the J end lost 3 bases, and 12 bases lay between the germline ends. CDR1 and CDR2 from the germline V gene are LGHNA and YNFKEQ. This CDR3 has 17 amino acids.

This clonotype has ten or more counts. The J gene is TRBJ1-4, the V gene TRBV7-9; a weak D match, TRBD1 (5 bases). Germline V lookup: CDR1 SEHNR, CDR2 FQNEAQ (reference sequence). There are 15 residues in the CDR3. V dropped 4 bases and J dropped 8 bases, with 17 bases sitting between them. CDR3 region: CASSSEGLVGEKLFF. CDR3 DNA: TGTGCCAGCAGCTCTGAGGGACTGGTTGGAGAAAAACTGTTTTTT.

There are a few counts of this clonotype. V is TRBV4-3 and J is TRBJ2-3; D gene unclear. V lost 0 bases and J 4 bases, leaving 20 bases between the germline ends. The CDR3 runs to 18 residues. Germline-derived CDR1 and CDR2 are LGHNA and YSLEER. The CDR3 is CASSQDQVGFTGPDTQYF. The CDR3 bases are TGCGCCAGCAGCCAAGATCAGGTTGGGTTTACCGGACCAGATACGCAGTATTTT.

In its sample, this clonotype was seen a few times. The V call is TRBV6-5, the J call TRBJ2-1; no firm D call. Trimming took off 2 bases at V and 4 bases at J, with 6 bases between the two ends. Germline V lookup: CDR1 MNHEY, CDR2 SVGAGI. The length of the CDR3 is 13 residues. Written as DNA, the CDR3 is TGTGCCAGCAGTTACGACCCTTACAATGAGCAGTTCTTC. Its translation is CASSYDPYNEQFF.

This clonotype was counted at least ten times. This sequence joins TRBV18 and TRBJ2-1; D possibly corresponds to TRBD1 (6 bases). Per the germline V gene, CDR1 is KGHSH and CDR2 is LQKENI. V was pared by 3 bases and J by 9 bases, with 15 bases between. This CDR3 has 14 amino acids. DNA for the CDR3: TGTGCCAGCTCACCTTCGCAGGGGTCGACTGAGCAGTTCTTC. Translation gives CASSPSQGSTEQFF.

This clonotype occurred a few times. V is TRBV6-2 or TRBV6-3 and J is TRBJ1-1; 7 bases align to TRBD1. The V gene's germline CDR1 is MNHEY and CDR2 SVGEGT. The CDR3 has 13 residues. V was pared by 5 bases and J by 10 bases, with 10 bases of the junction left unmatched. The CDR3 nucleotides are TGTGCCAGCAGTCTTCAGGGGGAAATGGTAGCTTTCTTT. Translated, it gives CASSLQGEMVAFF.

The CDR3 DNA reads TGCGCCGGCGGGACAGGTGGTAATCAGCCCCAGCATTTT. Protein product: CAGGTGGNQPQHF. The V call is TRBV10-2, the J call TRBJ1-5; the match to TRBD1 covers 8 bases. Per the germline V gene, CDR1 is WSHSY and CDR2 is SAAADI. The CDR3 contains 13 residues. The V gene end was trimmed by 11 bases and the J gene end by 4 bases; junction bases not matched to a gene: 7.

J is TRBJ2-7 and V is TRBV5-6; no firm D call. The V and J ends lost 4 bases and 2 bases respectively, with 7 bases between them. The CDR3 has 12 amino acids. Germline assignment: CDR1 SGHDT and CDR2 YYEEEE. The CDR3 loop reads CASSQSTYEQYF. CDR3 bases: TGTGCCAGCAGCCAGTCGACCTACGAGCAGTACTTC.

This clonotype showed up many times. The chain employs TRBV5-1 and TRBJ2-5; tentative D call: TRBD2 (7 bases). Germline V gives CDR1 SGHRS, CDR2 YFSETQ. V lost 4 bases and J lost 5, with 12 bases in between. The CDR3 spans 13 residues. Here the CDR3 DNA reads TGCGCCAGCAGCGCGGGGGCGAGGGAGACCCAGTACTTC. This translates into CASSAGARETQYF.

This clonotype was observed many times. This rearrangement joins TRBV5-1 to TRBJ1-2; D unresolved. The CDR3 consists of 14 residues. Germline V CDR1 and CDR2: SGHRS, YFSETQ. Trimming pared 4 bases from V and 0 bases from J, leaving 10 bases between. The CDR3 DNA is TGCGCCAGCAGCCTGGGAGGCACTAACTATGGCTACACCTTC. This encodes CASSLGGTNYGYTF.

CDR3 amino acids: CASSPPSRADTGELFF. In nucleotides, the CDR3 is TGTGCCAGCTCACCACCTAGCAGGGCGGACACCGGGGAGCTGTTTTTT. The chain employs TRBV18 and TRBJ2-2; TRBD1 is a possible D gene (5 bases). Germline assignment: CDR1 KGHSH and CDR2 LQKENI. Trimming left V 0 bases short and J 3 bases short, with 11 bases between. This CDR3 has 16 amino acids.

This chain links TRBV27 with TRBJ1-2, with 9 bases fitting TRBD1. Trimming removed 5 bases from V and 8 bases from J; junction bases left unmatched: 0. The CDR3 is 11 residues long. The germline CDR1 and CDR2 sequences are MNHEY and SMNVEV (reference sequence). The CDR3 reads CASSGTGGYTF. The CDR3 region has the DNA TGTGCCAGCAGTGGGACAGGGGGCTACACCTTC.

The sample holds a few counts of this clonotype. The V call is TRBV5-1, the J call TRBJ1-1; D not certain. Trimming pared 0 bases from V and 4 bases from J, leaving 7 bases between. This CDR3 spans 13 amino acids. In germline, CDR1 is SGHRS, CDR2 YFSETQ. The CDR3 loop is CASSLAGITEAFF. CDR3 bases: TGCGCCAGCAGCTTGGCCGGCATCACTGAAGCTTTCTTT.

In nucleotides, the CDR3 is TGCAGCGTTAAGGGACAACTCGAAACCGGGGAGCTGTTTTTT. As protein: CSVKGQLETGELFF. This chain joins TRBV29-1 and TRBJ2-2; weak D call: TRBD1 (6 bases). Deletions cut 5 bases from V and 5 bases from J, with 15 bases between. The germline CDR1 and CDR2 sequences are SQVTM and ANQGSEA. The CDR3 contains 14 residues.